A selection of T cell receptor beta chains follows, all from one sample in a study of early T cells in non-severe SARS-CoV-2 infection. TCRdb re-analysed the 5' RACE reads in MiXCR, keeping a single row per CDR3 protein. This sample carries roughly 61,000 distinct CDR3 sequences, more than 8.5% of them seen once, and the ten largest clones take 8.6%. The sample taken for sequencing was whole blood. The receptors originated from an adult who was a healthcare worker with PCR-confirmed SARS-CoV-2 infection or an uninfected control (not recorded which). The conserved cysteine and the conserved F or W are not part of the CDR3 here. Each record gives: CDR3 protein, V gene, J gene.

SALDRRGRDEQY	TRBV20-1	TRBJ2-7
ASRLVGWTYGYT	TRBV12-2	TRBJ1-2
SAREGRKPANTEAF	TRBV20-1	TRBJ1-1
ASSLTVMNTEAF	TRBV5-6	TRBJ1-1
ASSSPLLAGADTQY	TRBV28	TRBJ2-3
ASSLGTASNQPQH	TRBV13	TRBJ1-5
ASSPQGFMNTEAF	TRBV18	TRBJ1-1
ASSLVAGASSYNEQF	TRBV5-1	TRBJ2-1
ASSWGQGDGDTQY	TRBV7-9	TRBJ2-3
SYRTGRRTYNEQF	TRBV29-1	TRBJ2-1
SVEDKNRGWSLT	TRBV29-1	TRBJ1-2
ASSGTGEQF	TRBV7-2	TRBJ2-1
ASSLNEGGNIQY	TRBV7-2	TRBJ2-4
ASSTSGASYEQY	TRBV2	TRBJ2-7
ASSEGLGKTQY	TRBV6-2/TRBV6-3	TRBJ2-5
ASSLGPGRAYEQY	TRBV5-1	TRBJ2-7
ASSPAGWNEQF	TRBV5-1	TRBJ2-1
ASSLVGLSSYNEQF	TRBV7-3	TRBJ2-1
SAQRTVSYEQY	TRBV20-1	TRBJ2-7
SASARGTTTNEKLF	TRBV20-1	TRBJ1-4
ASSLPGSYEQY	TRBV11-2	TRBJ2-7
ASRERMDTGELF	TRBV6-2/TRBV6-3	TRBJ2-2
ASSQSGRGDQPQH	TRBV16	TRBJ1-5
ATRSGSETQY	TRBV2	TRBJ2-5
ASSQVDTYNEQF	TRBV3-1	TRBJ2-1
ASSRGYEQY	TRBV27	TRBJ2-7
ASSDPGTGRYEQY	TRBV12-3/TRBV12-4	TRBJ2-7
ASSLTQDPSYNEQF	TRBV18	TRBJ2-1
ASSTGQGLNTEAF	TRBV7-9	TRBJ1-1
ASSPIGGPYEQY	TRBV5-4	TRBJ2-7
ASSYSRISGRSMSSF	TRBV6-5	TRBJ2-1